The rows below give T cell receptor beta chains drawn from one sample of a study of spatial heterogeneity in lung cancer. MiXCR, applied by TCRdb to the 5' RACE reads, yields one record per CDR3 protein. The table has about 120,000 distinct CDR3 sequences, less than 15% seen once. The sequencing used PBMCs, collected at follow-up. The source of these receptors is a male donor with early-stage non-small cell lung cancer. Each CDR3 is given with its conserved first and last residue. A D gene is named only where the DNA matches it firmly. A clone size is listed for some rows: how often the clone was seen (once, few, many), or a class if it is expanded.

v_gene: TRBV6-5
d_gene: -
abundance: many
j_gene: TRBJ2-3
CDR3nt: TGTGCCAGCAGTCATCAGGCCGGAGATACGCAGTATTTT
CDR3aa: CASSHQAGDTQYF

v_gene: TRBV5-4
d_gene: -
abundance: many
j_gene: TRBJ2-1
CDR3nt: TGTGCCAGCAGCTTGCAACTCAATGAGCAGTTCTTC
CDR3aa: CASSLQLNEQFF

v_gene: TRBV25-1
d_gene: -
abundance: many
j_gene: TRBJ2-1
CDR3nt: TGTGCCAGCAGGGCCGCCGCGAATGAGCAGTTCTTC
CDR3aa: CASRAAANEQFF

v_gene: TRBV19
d_gene: -
abundance: -
j_gene: TRBJ2-3
CDR3nt: TGTGCCAGTACCTATTCCGGGACAGCCGCCCGGGGGGATACGCAGTATTTT
CDR3aa: CASTYSGTAARGDTQYF

v_gene: TRBV5-1
d_gene: -
abundance: -
j_gene: TRBJ2-5
CDR3nt: TGCGCCAGCAGGAGAGAGGAAGAGACCCAGTACTTC
CDR3aa: CASRREEETQYF

v_gene: TRBV29-1
d_gene: -
abundance: many
j_gene: TRBJ2-3
CDR3nt: TGCAGCGGAACTACAGGGTCCACAGATACGCAGTATTTT
CDR3aa: CSGTTGSTDTQYF

v_gene: TRBV5-6
d_gene: -
abundance: many
j_gene: TRBJ1-6
CDR3nt: TGTGCCAGCAGCTACGGAGGCGCGGGTTCACCCCTCCACTTT
CDR3aa: CASSYGGAGSPLHF

v_gene: TRBV4-2
d_gene: -
abundance: -
j_gene: TRBJ2-1
CDR3nt: TGTGCCAGCAGCCAAGGGGTGAGCTACAATGAGCAGTTCTTC
CDR3aa: CASSQGVSYNEQFF

v_gene: TRBV20-1
d_gene: -
abundance: many
j_gene: TRBJ2-2
CDR3nt: TGCAGTGCTAGAGAAGGGGTAACCGGGGAGCTGTTTTTT
CDR3aa: CSAREGVTGELFF

v_gene: TRBV4-3
d_gene: TRBD1
abundance: many
j_gene: TRBJ2-5
CDR3nt: TGCGCCAGCAGTTTTGACCGGGACAGAGGGGCGACCCAGTACTTC
CDR3aa: CASSFDRDRGATQYF

v_gene: TRBV4-3
d_gene: -
abundance: -
j_gene: TRBJ1-5
CDR3nt: TGCGCCAGCAGCCAAGATCTGCAGGCCCAGCCCCAGCATTTT
CDR3aa: CASSQDLQAQPQHF

v_gene: TRBV6-1
d_gene: -
abundance: -
j_gene: TRBJ2-4
CDR3nt: TGTGCCAGCAGTGAAGGGGGCAGGCCCAAAAACATTCAGTACTTC
CDR3aa: CASSEGGRPKNIQYF

v_gene: TRBV27
d_gene: TRBD1
abundance: many
j_gene: TRBJ1-5
CDR3nt: TGTGCCAGCAGTCTCCAATCGGGACAGGGACATCAGCCCCAGCATTTT
CDR3aa: CASSLQSGQGHQPQHF

v_gene: TRBV12-3/TRBV12-4
d_gene: TRBD2
abundance: -
j_gene: TRBJ2-1
CDR3nt: TGTGCCAGCAAACCAAGAGGCCTAGCGGGGGCCTACAATGAGCAGTTCTTC
CDR3aa: CASKPRGLAGAYNEQFF

v_gene: TRBV11-2
d_gene: -
abundance: many
j_gene: TRBJ2-7
CDR3nt: TGTGCCAGCAGCTCGATCAGGGACCCGGTTTCCTACGAGCAGTACTTC
CDR3aa: CASSSIRDPVSYEQYF

v_gene: TRBV6-5
d_gene: TRBD2
abundance: -
j_gene: TRBJ2-1
CDR3nt: TGTGCCACCAACCCTGGCGGGGGGGAATACAATGAGCAGTTCTTC
CDR3aa: CATNPGGGEYNEQFF

v_gene: TRBV6-2/TRBV6-3
d_gene: -
abundance: -
j_gene: TRBJ2-4
CDR3nt: TGTGCCAGCAGCCCCGTTGGAGGCAAAAACATTCAGTACTTC
CDR3aa: CASSPVGGKNIQYF

v_gene: TRBV3-1
d_gene: -
abundance: few
j_gene: TRBJ2-2
CDR3nt: TGTGCCAGCAGCCTCTACTATTCGAACACCGGGGAGCTGTTTTTT
CDR3aa: CASSLYYSNTGELFF

v_gene: TRBV7-9
d_gene: TRBD2
abundance: many
j_gene: TRBJ2-1
CDR3nt: TGTGCCAGCAGCTTAGGCGGGGGTTACGGAAATGAGCAGTTCTTC
CDR3aa: CASSLGGGYGNEQFF

v_gene: TRBV20-1
d_gene: -
abundance: -
j_gene: TRBJ2-7
CDR3nt: TGCAGTGCTAGAGCAGGAGGGACATTTTCCTACGAGCAGTACTTC
CDR3aa: CSARAGGTFSYEQYF

v_gene: TRBV20-1
d_gene: TRBD2
abundance: few
j_gene: TRBJ2-1
CDR3nt: TGCAGTGCTAGGAATTTCGGGACTAGCGTTCGCAATGAGCAGTTCTTC
CDR3aa: CSARNFGTSVRNEQFF

v_gene: TRBV3-1
d_gene: TRBD1
abundance: few
j_gene: TRBJ1-2
CDR3nt: TGTGCCAGCAGCCACATACAGGGGTATGGCTACACCTTC
CDR3aa: CASSHIQGYGYTF

v_gene: TRBV7-2
d_gene: -
abundance: few
j_gene: TRBJ1-4
CDR3nt: TGTGCCAGCAAAGTAGGCAGGGAATATGAAAAACTGTTTTTT
CDR3aa: CASKVGREYEKLFF

v_gene: TRBV9
d_gene: -
abundance: -
j_gene: TRBJ2-7
CDR3nt: TGTGCCAGCAGCGCCAGGGGGGAGGGCTACGAGCAGTACTTC
CDR3aa: CASSARGEGYEQYF

v_gene: TRBV4-1
d_gene: TRBD1
abundance: -
j_gene: TRBJ2-7
CDR3nt: TGCGCCAGCAGGTGGACAGGGTCTACCGAGCAGTACTTC
CDR3aa: CASRWTGSTEQYF

v_gene: TRBV4-3
d_gene: TRBD1
abundance: many
j_gene: TRBJ1-5
CDR3nt: TGCGCCAGCAGCCAAGATTGGGACAGTTATCAGCCCCAGCATTTT
CDR3aa: CASSQDWDSYQPQHF

v_gene: TRBV6-5
d_gene: TRBD1
abundance: -
j_gene: TRBJ2-6
CDR3nt: TGTGCCAGCACCCCCTCCGGGACAGGGACGTCTGGGGCCAACGTCCTGACTTTC
CDR3aa: CASTPSGTGTSGANVLTF

v_gene: TRBV5-1
d_gene: -
abundance: few
j_gene: TRBJ2-7
CDR3nt: TGCGCCAGCAGCTTGGAATTAGGTGCCTACGAGCAGTACTTC
CDR3aa: CASSLELGAYEQYF

v_gene: TRBV3-1
d_gene: -
abundance: few
j_gene: TRBJ2-1
CDR3nt: TGTGCCAGCAGCCAAGGAGGCGGGGTGCGCAATGAGCAGTTCTTC
CDR3aa: CASSQGGGVRNEQFF

v_gene: TRBV6-1
d_gene: TRBD2
abundance: few
j_gene: TRBJ2-3
CDR3nt: TGTGCCAGCAGTGAAGCCCCGTACTTTGGGGGGGAGACAGATACGCAGTATTTT
CDR3aa: CASSEAPYFGGETDTQYF